This T cell receptor (beta chain) was retrieved from a study of T cell repertoires in cytomegalovirus infection (dated by TCRdb to the late 2010s). About the investigation overall: Peptide stimulations targeted recently identified HLA-C-restricted CMV epitopes, whose presentation resists viral immunomodulation, together with well-studied HLA-B-restricted epitopes. Donor HLA type was relevant to the analysis, because carriage of CMV infection together with the matching HLA type was indicated by public TCR beta signatures.

In light of the paper, this sample's treatment or condition label describes: in vitro stimulation with specific CMV peptide epitopes to enrich CMV-specific T cells. TCRdb shows the sequencer as Illumina HiSeq 1500. TCRdb reprocessed the public reads (quality trimming at Q25 with fastp, clone calling with MiXCR) and kept in-frame beta chains. Each record represents a unique CDR3 protein, reported with the most common genes and DNA among its rows. This sample lists 90,000 to 120,000 distinct CDR3 sequences; roughly 39% were detected once. The top ten clonotypes cover approximately 74% of the sample. Counted from cysteine to phenylalanine, this CDR3 has 16 amino acids. Only CDR3 DNA is held: 48 bases, read in frame from base 1. CDR1 and CDR2 were assigned from the germline V gene as SGHVS and FNYEAQ. The V and J ends are trimmed by 5 bases and 4 bases, leaving 18 bases between them. At least ten counts were recorded for this clonotype. Which antigen it targets is not known. Base qualities are not recorded, but no much larger clone differs from it by a single base.

General study outcomes and caveats: In the ex vivo response, HLA-C-restricted CMV-specific TCR beta clonotypes were dominant, and in two of eight donors the single most frequent clonotype came from this HLA-C-restricted group. Carriers of CMV infection plus the relevant HLA type were discriminated by the cumulative frequency of public TCR beta family members in the study cohort and in an independent roughly 350-donor cohort.

This material consisted of CD8+ T cells from cultured PBMCs, taken from culture after CMV antigen stimulation. This receptor chain uses TRBV7-6 and TRBJ2-1; the D gene is perhaps TRBD2, from 5 matching bases. This receptor was identified in a human donor in good health (CMV status not recorded). Some clones in this sample may be carry-over from other donors' samples. The nucleotides read TGTGCCAGCAGCCGAGAGGGATCATCTCCATACAATGAGCAGTTCTTC. Its protein product is CASSREGSSPYNEQFF.